Shown below are 21 T cell receptor beta chains from a single sample sequenced in a study of cytomegalovirus exposure and HLA in healthy donors. Both 60 Vbeta primers and 13 Jbeta primers went into the PCR. The protocol was immunoSEQ multiplex PCR, while the TCRdb copy is restricted to in-frame clones and leaves out a portion. The table records 110,000 or so clones, 77% of them present only once. Sequenced material: PBMCs. The receptors stem from a middle-aged man in good health and CMV-seropositive.

V and J are TRBV5-1 and TRBJ2-7, with D unresolved. Trimming took 4 bases from V and 2 from J, leaving 10 bases between them. Per germline, CDR1 SGHRS and CDR2 YFSETQ. This CDR3 comprises 13 residues. CDR3: CASSPAGTYEQYF. CDR3 sequence (DNA): TGCGCCAGCAGCCCCGCAGGTACCTACGAGCAGTACTTC.

The table lists this clone with a few counts. At one boundary the junction diverges from the germline segment, which might be a read error. The chain's CDR3 is CASSKGQVLTKNSQYF. The CDR3 bases are TGTGCCAGCAGCAAGGGACAGGTCTTGACCAAAAACAGTCAGTACTTC. This chain links TRBV7-9 with TRBJ2-4, with 8 positions matching TRBD1. CDR3 length: 16 residues. Germline values: CDR1 SEHNR, CDR2 FQNEAQ (reference sequence).

This clone was observed a handful of times. The chain uses TRBV7-6 and TRBJ1-5; 8 bases map to TRBD1. Germline CDR1 reads SGHVS; CDR2 reads FNYEAQ. With V trimmed by 2 bases and J by 8 bases, 8 bases remained unmatched. The CDR3 has 15 amino acids. The DNA of the CDR3 is TGTGCCAGCAGCTTAAGGCAGGGGGCAGGAGAGCCCCAGCATTTT. This encodes CASSLRQGAGEPQHF.

The rearrangement uses TRBV6-5 and TRBJ1-5; a weak D match, TRBD1 (5 bases). The germline CDR1 and CDR2 sequences are MNHEY and SVGAGI. The CDR3 sequence is 13 residues long. V was trimmed by 2 bases and J by 4 bases, leaving 6 bases between them. The CDR3 spells CASSYQGNQPQHF. The CDR3 coding sequence is TGTGCCAGCAGTTACCAGGGAAATCAGCCCCAGCATTTT.

This clone was picked up a small number of times. The chain employs TRBV4-1 and TRBJ2-1, with a weak D call TRBD1 (5 bases). Germline V CDR1 and CDR2: MGHRA, YSYEKL. Trimming took 5 bases from V and 5 from J, leaving 13 bases between them. This CDR3 is 14 amino acids long. The CDR3 sequence is CASSKRQRNNEQFF. CDR3 nucleotide sequence: TGCGCCAGCAGCAAACGACAGAGGAACAATGAGCAGTTCTTC.

This clone was counted only a few times. V and J are TRBV27 and TRBJ2-1, with D unresolved. The V gene lost 8 bases and the J gene lost 6 bases, with 11 bases spanning the gap. The CDR3 is 12 residues long. Per the germline V gene, CDR1 is MNHEY and CDR2 is SMNVEV (reference sequence). CDR3 region: CASGDAVNEQFF. CDR3 sequence (DNA): TGTGCCAGCGGAGATGCGGTCAATGAGCAGTTCTTC.

The rearrangement links TRBV10-3 to TRBJ1-2; D gene uncertain. This CDR3 region has 15 residues. Looked up from germline, CDR1 is ENHRY and CDR2 is SYGVKD. V was clipped by 0 bases and J by 3 bases, with 11 bases between them. DNA for the CDR3: TGTGCCATCAGTGAGTCTGGTGCGGCGGACTATGGCTACACCTTC. Its translation: CAISESGAADYGYTF.

The gene calls are TRBV15 and TRBJ1-4, with D possibly TRBD1 on 6 matching bases. V was trimmed by 3 bases and J by 8 bases, leaving 19 bases between them. This CDR3 comprises 16 residues. Looked up from germline, CDR1 is LNHNV and CDR2 is YYDKDF (reference sequence). CDR3 in amino acids: CATSRETDRRKEKLFF. For the CDR3, the DNA is TGTGCCACCAGCAGGGAGACGGACAGAAGGAAAGAAAAACTGTTTTTT.

The chain employs TRBV5-6 and TRBJ1-1, with D possibly matching TRBD1 (6 bases). CDR1 is SGHDT, CDR2 YYEEEE, per germline. V was clipped by 4 bases and J by 8 bases, with 12 bases between them. This CDR3 has 12 amino acids. Written as DNA, the CDR3 is TGTGCCAGCAGCATAATTAGGGGGGAAGCTTTCTTT. Translation gives CASSIIRGEAFF.

This clone turned up a few times. This chain uses TRBV7-9 with TRBJ1-1; TRBD1 aligns across 9 bases. This CDR3 has 14 amino acids. V trimming: 5 bases; J trimming: 1 base; junction bases outside the gene matches: 2. Germline CDR1 and CDR2: SEHNR and FQNEAQ (reference sequence). The CDR3 DNA reads TGTGCCAGCAGCGGGGGACAGGGGAACACTGAAGCTTTCTTT. It translates to CASSGGQGNTEAFF.

This clone was seen more than once but under ten times. A junction end diverges from the germline sequence, so it may reflect a read error. The chain uses TRBV11-2 and TRBJ2-7, with TRBD1 identical over 9 bases. Looked up from germline, CDR1 is SGHAT and CDR2 is FQNNGV. CDR3 length equals 16 residues. This chain's CDR3 is CASSQEGGDRAYEQYF. CDR3 DNA: TGCGCCAGCAGCCAAGAAGGCGGGGACAGGGCCTACGAGCAGTACTTC. Full variable domain (remainder filled in from reference TRBV11-2 and TRBJ2-7): EAGVAQSPRYKIIEKRQSVAFWCNPISGHATLYWYQQILGQGPKLLIQFQNNGVVDDSQLPKDRFSAERLKGVDSTLKIQPAKLEDSAVYLCASSQEGGDRAYEQYFGPGTRLTVT.

This chain joins TRBV28 and TRBJ1-1; the D is unclear. Germline V gives CDR1 MDHEN, CDR2 SYDVKM. The CDR3 contains 13 residues. The ends were cut back, 6 bases at V and 11 bases at J, with 19 bases in the middle. CDR3 coding DNA: TGTGCCAGCAGGGGAGCGCCTATCAAGGAGGCTTTCTTT. This encodes CASRGAPIKEAFF.

This clone was counted between two and nine times. This chain joins TRBV7-9 and TRBJ2-1; 7 nucleotides agree with TRBD2. J gave up 4 bases and V 6 bases, and 6 bases lay outside the gene matches. Looked up from germline, CDR1 is SEHNR and CDR2 is FQNEAQ (reference sequence). The CDR3 length is 14 residues. The CDR3 sequence is CASRGVAGYNEQFF. CDR3 bases: TGTGCCAGCAGGGGGGTAGCGGGTTACAATGAGCAGTTCTTC.

The chain links TRBV2 to TRBJ1-1; a weak D match, TRBD1 (5 bases). The CDR3 extends over 13 amino acids. Germline V gives CDR1 SNHLY, CDR2 FYNNEI. DNA for the CDR3: TGTGCTGGAGGGACGGCGGGGAACACTGAAGCTTTCTTT. Its translation is CAGGTAGNTEAFF.

This clone appeared a single time. Within the sample, other DNA sequences also encode this same CDR3. The chain couples TRBV4-1 to TRBJ2-1, with 10 bases fitting TRBD2. Trimming at V came to 1 base and at J to 14 bases, leaving 17 bases not matched to a gene. This CDR3 spans 17 amino acids. CDR1 is MGHRA, CDR2 YSYEKL, per germline. The chain's CDR3 is CASSQAVERGGLPVKFF. The CDR3 coding sequence is TGCGCCAGCAGCCAAGCGGTCGAGCGGGGGGGCCTCCCTGTTAAGTTCTTC.

Only one count was recorded for this clone. The chain is built from TRBV11-2 and TRBJ1-3; 8 bases match TRBD1. From germline, CDR1 is SGHAT and CDR2 FQNNGV. The CDR3 runs 17 residues. After removal of 5 bases from V and 3 bases from J, the junction contained 12 bases not matched to a gene. CDR3 region: CASSRNWDRNGGNTIYF. The CDR3 nucleotides are TGTGCCAGCAGCCGAAACTGGGACAGGAACGGTGGAAACACCATATATTTT.

The chain uses TRBV19 and TRBJ1-1; D perhaps matches TRBD1 (6 bases). V lost 9 bases to trimming and J lost 0 bases, with 14 bases between them. Germline assignment: CDR1 LNHDA and CDR2 SQIVND (reference sequence). The CDR3 extends over 14 amino acids. The CDR3 region is CASSVGAMNTEAFF. DNA for the CDR3: TGTGCCAGCTCGGTGGGGGCCATGAACACTGAAGCTTTCTTT.

The sample holds one count of this clone. This sequence joins TRBV4-2 and TRBJ2-5, with 13 bases matching TRBD2. CDR3 length equals 16 residues. CDR1 LGHNA and CDR2 YNFKEQ come from the germline V gene. V lost 2 bases and J lost 6; bases outside the gene matches: 6. The CDR3 nucleotides are TGTGCCAGCAGCCAAAGGACTAGCGGGGGTTTACAGACCCAGTACTTC. Protein: CASSQRTSGGLQTQYF.

This clone showed up just a few times. The V gene is TRBV7-9, the J gene TRBJ1-2; 7 nucleotides agree with TRBD1. The CDR3 consists of 15 residues. CDR1 is SEHNR, CDR2 FQNEAQ, per germline (reference sequence). The V gene end was trimmed by 5 bases and the J gene end by 2 bases; junction bases not matched to a gene: 8. CDR3 bases: TGTGCCAGCAGCGCTCCCGGGACAGAAAACTATGGCTACACCTTC. Its protein product is CASSAPGTENYGYTF.

This clone is labeled medium-sized (0.01 to 0.1%). This chain joins TRBV7-8 and TRBJ2-2, with no clear D. V shed 5 bases and J shed 7 bases, with 5 bases lying between them. From germline, CDR1 is SGHVS and CDR2 FQNEAQ. The CDR3 totals 11 residues. CDR3 loop: CASSPRGELFF. The CDR3 DNA follows: TGTGCCAGCAGCCCCCGCGGGGAGCTGTTTTTT.

This chain uses TRBV28 with TRBJ2-2; 7 bases map to TRBD1. The CDR3 sequence is 16 residues long. CDR1 is MDHEN, CDR2 SYDVKM, per germline. Trimming at V came to 7 bases and at J to 4 bases, leaving 12 bases not matched to a gene. The CDR3, as DNA: TGTGCCAGCAACCACGACAGGGCCCCGCTCACCGGGGAGCTGTTTTTT. It specifies CASNHDRAPLTGELFF. Full variable domain (outside the CDR3, taken from reference TRBV28 and TRBJ2-2): DVKVTQSSRYLVKRTGEKVFLECVQDMDHENMFWYRQDPGLGLRLIYFSYDVKMKEKGDIPEGYSVSREKKERFSLILESASTNQTSMYLCASNHDRAPLTGELFFGEGSRLTVL.